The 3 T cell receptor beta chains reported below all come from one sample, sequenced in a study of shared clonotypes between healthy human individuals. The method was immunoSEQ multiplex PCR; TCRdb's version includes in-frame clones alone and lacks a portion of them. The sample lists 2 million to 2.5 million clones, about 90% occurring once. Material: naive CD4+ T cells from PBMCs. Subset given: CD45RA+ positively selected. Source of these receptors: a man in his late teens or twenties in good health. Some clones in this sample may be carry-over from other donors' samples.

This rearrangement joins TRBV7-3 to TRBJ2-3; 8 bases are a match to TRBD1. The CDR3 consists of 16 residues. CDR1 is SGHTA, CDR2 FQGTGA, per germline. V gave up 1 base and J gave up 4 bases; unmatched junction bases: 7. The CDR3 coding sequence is TGTGCCAGCAGCTTAAGAGGCAGGGGGCAAGCAGATACGCAGTATTTT. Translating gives CASSLRGRGQADTQYF.

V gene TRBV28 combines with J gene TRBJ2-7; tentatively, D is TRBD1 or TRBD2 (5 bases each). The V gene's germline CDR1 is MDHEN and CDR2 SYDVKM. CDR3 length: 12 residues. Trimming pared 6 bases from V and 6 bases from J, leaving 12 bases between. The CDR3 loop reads CASSSGRGEQYF. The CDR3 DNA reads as TGTGCCAGCAGCTCGGGGCGTGGCGAGCAGTACTTC.

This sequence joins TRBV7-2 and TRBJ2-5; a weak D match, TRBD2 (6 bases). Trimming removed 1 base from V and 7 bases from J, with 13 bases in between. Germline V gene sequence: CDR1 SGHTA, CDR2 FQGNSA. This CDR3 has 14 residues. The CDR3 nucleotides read TGTGCCAGCAGCTTAGTTGCCGGGGGTCGGACCCAGTACTTC. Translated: CASSLVAGGRTQYF.